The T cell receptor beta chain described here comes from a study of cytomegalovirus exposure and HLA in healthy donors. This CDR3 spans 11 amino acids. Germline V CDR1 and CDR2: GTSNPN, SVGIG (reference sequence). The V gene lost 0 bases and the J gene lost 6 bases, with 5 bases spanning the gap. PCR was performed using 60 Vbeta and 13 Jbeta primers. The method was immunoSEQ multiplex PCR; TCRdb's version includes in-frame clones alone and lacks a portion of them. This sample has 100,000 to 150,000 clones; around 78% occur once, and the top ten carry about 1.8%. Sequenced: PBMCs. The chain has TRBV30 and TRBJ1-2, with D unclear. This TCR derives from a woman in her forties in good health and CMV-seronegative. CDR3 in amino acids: CAWSVRDGYTF. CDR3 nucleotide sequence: TGTGCCTGGAGTGTCCGGGATGGCTACACCTTC.